The 11 T cell receptor beta chains below all came from one sample that was sequenced in a study of identical twins (TCRdb year 2016). The method was 5' RACE. Sequencing was carried out with an Illumina HiSeq 2000. TCRdb itself trimmed the public reads at Q25 with fastp, ran MiXCR and retained productive beta chains. Rows with one shared CDR3 protein collapse into an entry with the most common genes and DNA. The sample has 700,000 or so distinct CDR3 sequences on record, about 9.4% of them singletons. The ten largest clones capture roughly 0.9% of the sample. This sample also appeared in a second study, on yellow fever vaccine responses in identical twins.

The sample was PBMCs. The source is a woman under 30 in good health.

In this sample, this clonotype turned up a few times. V usage is TRBV28 and J usage is TRBJ2-7; D remains unclear. The CDR3 spans 17 residues. Trimming took 5 bases from V and 2 from J, leaving 22 bases between them. Germline V gene lookup returns CDR1 MDHEN and CDR2 SYDVKM. Here the CDR3 DNA reads TGTGCCAGCAGTCAACGAACCTACGGTCGGTTCGCCTACGAGCAGTACTTC. It encodes CASSQRTYGRFAYEQYF.

Ten or more counts support this clonotype. The gene calls are TRBV4-1 and TRBJ1-6; TRBD1 matches 7 bases. Germline V gene sequence: CDR1 MGHRA, CDR2 YSYEKL. V gave up 2 bases and J gave up 9 bases; unmatched junction bases: 7. The CDR3 length is 15 residues. The CDR3 sequence: CASSQITGEGSPLHF. Here the CDR3 DNA reads TGCGCCAGCAGCCAAATCACAGGGGAGGGTTCACCCCTCCACTTT.

CDR3: CASSQEARGPYEQYF. The CDR3 DNA follows: TGCGCCAGCAGCCAAGAAGCCCGGGGTCCCTACGAGCAGTACTTC. The V gene is TRBV4-3, the J gene TRBJ2-7; D is perhaps TRBD2 (5 bases). The CDR3 contains 15 residues. CDR1 and CDR2 from the germline V gene are LGHNA and YSLEER. Trimming removed 0 bases from V and 2 bases from J, with 11 bases in between.

The J gene is TRBJ2-1, the V gene TRBV25-1; 8 positions match TRBD1. The junction had 14 bases not matched to a gene; V was cut back by 8 bases and J by 8 bases. CDR1 is MGHDK and CDR2 is SYGVNS in the germline V gene. The CDR3 is 15 residues long. CDR3 in amino acids: CASGPGRTGYDEQFF. The CDR3 DNA sequence: TGTGCCAGCGGGCCGGGACGGACAGGGTACGATGAGCAGTTCTTC.

This clonotype was found many times. The chain employs TRBV15 and TRBJ2-3; unclear D gene. The V gene's germline CDR1 is LNHNV and CDR2 YYDKDF (reference sequence). CDR3 length equals 12 residues. V lost 1 base and J lost 5, with 4 bases in between. The CDR3 here is CATSRVGDTQYF. The CDR3 region has the DNA TGTGCCACCAGCAGAGTAGGAGATACGCAGTATTTT.

This clonotype was recorded a few times. The chain has TRBV4-3 and TRBJ1-1, with 8 bases matching TRBD1. This CDR3 spans 17 amino acids. Trimming at V came to 1 base and at J to 5 bases, leaving 12 bases not matched to a gene. Germline-derived CDR1 and CDR2 are LGHNA and YSLEER. The CDR3 loop reads CASSQGGRGRLVTEAFF. The CDR3 nucleotides read TGCGCCAGCAGCCAAGGGGGCAGGGGGCGGTTAGTGACTGAAGCTTTCTTT.

This sequence joins TRBV7-8 and TRBJ2-7; 9 bases map to TRBD2. Germline CDR1 SGHVS, CDR2 FQNEAQ. The V segment lost 2 bases and the J segment 7 bases; nucleotides outside the gene matches: 9. The CDR3 is 15 residues long. The CDR3 sequence: CASSLSGGPPLEQYF. The DNA of the CDR3 is TGTGCCAGCAGCTTAAGCGGGGGGCCCCCTCTGGAGCAGTACTTC.

The rearrangement uses TRBV29-1 and TRBJ2-2; TRBD1 matches at 7 bases. Germline trimming cut 7 bases from V and 6 bases from J; bases unmatched to any gene: 2. Germline V gene lookup returns CDR1 SQVTM and CDR2 ANQGSEA. CDR3 length: 11 residues. The CDR3 coding sequence is TGCAGCGGACAGGGCCCCGGGGAGCTGTTTTTT. As protein: CSGQGPGELFF.

In this sample, this clonotype turned up a few times. The chain joins TRBV6-4 to TRBJ1-1, with no clear D. From germline, CDR1 is MRHNA and CDR2 SNTAGT. The V end was cut by 3 bases, the J end by 11 bases, with 16 bases between. The CDR3 has 13 amino acids. CDR3 loop: CASSETLQSKAFF. CDR3 in DNA: TGTGCCAGCAGTGAGACTCTTCAGTCGAAGGCTTTCTTT.

This clonotype appeared a few times. J is TRBJ2-3 and V is TRBV10-3, with D unresolved. The CDR3 sequence is 11 residues long. Germline V CDR1 and CDR2: ENHRY, SYGVKD. V gave up 7 bases and J gave up 2 bases, with 4 bases separating them. The CDR3 here is CAITVTDTQYF. The CDR3, as DNA: TGTGCCATCACGGTCACAGATACGCAGTATTTT.

The rearrangement uses TRBV29-1 and TRBJ2-7; 8 bases are shared with TRBD2. This CDR3 is built from 16 residues. The V gene's germline CDR1 is SQVTM and CDR2 ANQGSEA. The ends lost 0 bases at V and 2 bases at J; junction bases unmatched: 9. DNA of the CDR3: TGCAGCGTTGAAGATCGGGAGGGTGGTGTTCCCTACGAGCAGTACTTC. Translated: CSVEDREGGVPYEQYF.